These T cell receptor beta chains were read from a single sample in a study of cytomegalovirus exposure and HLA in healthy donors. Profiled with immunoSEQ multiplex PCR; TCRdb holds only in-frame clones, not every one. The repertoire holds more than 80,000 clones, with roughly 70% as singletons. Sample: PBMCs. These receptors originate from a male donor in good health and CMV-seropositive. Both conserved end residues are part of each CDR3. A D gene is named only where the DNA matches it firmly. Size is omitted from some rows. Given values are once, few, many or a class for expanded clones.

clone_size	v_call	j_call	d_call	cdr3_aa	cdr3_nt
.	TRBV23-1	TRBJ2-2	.	CASSPPPGSGNTGELFF	TGCGCCAGCAGCCCCCCACCGGGGAGCGGAAACACCGGGGAGCTGTTTTTT
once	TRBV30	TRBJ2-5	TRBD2	CAWSITSGRAAETQYF	TGTGCCTGGAGCATTACTAGCGGGAGGGCCGCAGAGACCCAGTACTTC
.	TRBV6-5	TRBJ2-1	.	CASTTGPSSYNEQFF	TGTGCCAGCACCACTGGTCCTAGCTCCTACAATGAGCAGTTCTTC
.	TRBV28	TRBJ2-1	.	CASSFLSYNEQFF	TGTGCCAGCAGTTTTCTCTCCTACAATGAGCAGTTCTTC
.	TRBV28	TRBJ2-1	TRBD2	CASSVTSGSYNEQFF	TGTGCCAGCAGTGTGACTAGCGGCTCCTACAATGAGCAGTTCTTC
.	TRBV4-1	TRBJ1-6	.	CASSQVAPGNSPLHF	TGCGCCAGCAGCCAAGTGGCCCCGGGTAATTCACCCCTCCACTTT
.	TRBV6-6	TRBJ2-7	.	CASRDRATGDYEQYF	TGTGCCAGCAGAGACCGGGCCACAGGAGACTACGAGCAGTACTTC
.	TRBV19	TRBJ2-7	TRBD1	CASSIDQTGTNYEQYF	TGTGCCAGTAGTATAGACCAGACAGGGACCAACTACGAGCAGTACTTC
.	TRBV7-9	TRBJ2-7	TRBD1	CASSSETGHHTGYEQYF	TGTGCCAGCAGCTCAGAGACAGGGCACCACACGGGCTACGAGCAGTACTTC
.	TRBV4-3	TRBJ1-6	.	CASSQGDTSSYNSPLHF	TGCGCCAGCAGCCAGGGGGACACTAGCTCCTATAATTCACCCCTCCACTTT
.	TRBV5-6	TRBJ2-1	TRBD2	CASSLIHLAGSYNEQFF	TGTGCCAGCAGCTTAATCCACTTAGCGGGCTCCTACAATGAGCAGTTCTTC
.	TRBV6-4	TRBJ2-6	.	CANPLTGNGANVLTF	TGTGCCAACCCATTAACAGGGAATGGGGCCAACGTCCTGACTTTC
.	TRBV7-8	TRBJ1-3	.	CASSPSSGNTIYF	TGTGCCAGCAGCCCGTCTTCTGGAAACACCATATATTTT
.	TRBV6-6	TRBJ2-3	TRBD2	CASNKRGGTDTQYF	TGTGCCAGCAATAAGCGGGGGGGCACAGATACGCAGTATTTT
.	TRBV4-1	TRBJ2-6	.	CASSLNRRGAGANVLTF	TGCGCCAGCAGCCTCAATCGTCGGGGTGCTGGGGCCAACGTCCTGACTTTC
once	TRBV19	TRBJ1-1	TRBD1	CASSGTGGTEAFF	TGTGCCAGTAGTGGGACAGGGGGGACTGAAGCTTTCTTT
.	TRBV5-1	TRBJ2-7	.	CASSLVPAEVEQYF	TGCGCCAGCAGCTTGGTCCCAGCCGAGGTGGAGCAGTACTTC
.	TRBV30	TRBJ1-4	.	CAWSVQEKLFF	TGTGCCTGGAGTGTACAAGAAAAACTGTTTTTT
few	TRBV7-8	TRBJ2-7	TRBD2	CASSLERGASYEQYF	TGTGCCAGCAGCTTAGAGCGGGGGGCCTCCTACGAGCAGTACTTC
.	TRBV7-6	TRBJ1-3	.	CASSLGGFAGNTIYF	TGTGCCAGCAGCTTGGGGGGGTTTGCTGGAAACACCATATATTTT
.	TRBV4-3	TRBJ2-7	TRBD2	CASSQDRTSATYEQYF	TGCGCCAGCAGCCAAGACCGGACTAGCGCAACCTACGAGCAGTACTTC
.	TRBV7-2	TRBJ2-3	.	CASSLASDTQYF	TGTGCCAGCAGCTTAGCGAGCGATACGCAGTATTTT
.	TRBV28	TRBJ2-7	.	CASTLSDEQYF	TGTGCCAGCACCCTCAGCGACGAGCAGTACTTC
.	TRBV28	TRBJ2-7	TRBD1	CASSFGQGPHEQYF	TGTGCCAGCAGTTTCGGACAGGGGCCCCACGAGCAGTACTTC
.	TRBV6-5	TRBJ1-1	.	CASSYGRLNTEAFF	TGTGCCAGCAGTTACGGCAGGTTGAACACTGAAGCTTTCTTT
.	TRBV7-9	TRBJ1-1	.	CASSPDQGAEAFF	TGTGCCAGCAGCCCGGATCAGGGCGCTGAAGCTTTCTTT
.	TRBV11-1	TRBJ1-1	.	CASSTYYTEAFF	TGTGCCAGCAGCACCTATTACACTGAAGCTTTCTTT
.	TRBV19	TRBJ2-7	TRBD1	CASSILGQGPSSYEQYF	TGTGCCAGTAGTATCTTGGGACAGGGTCCCAGCTCCTACGAGCAGTACTTC